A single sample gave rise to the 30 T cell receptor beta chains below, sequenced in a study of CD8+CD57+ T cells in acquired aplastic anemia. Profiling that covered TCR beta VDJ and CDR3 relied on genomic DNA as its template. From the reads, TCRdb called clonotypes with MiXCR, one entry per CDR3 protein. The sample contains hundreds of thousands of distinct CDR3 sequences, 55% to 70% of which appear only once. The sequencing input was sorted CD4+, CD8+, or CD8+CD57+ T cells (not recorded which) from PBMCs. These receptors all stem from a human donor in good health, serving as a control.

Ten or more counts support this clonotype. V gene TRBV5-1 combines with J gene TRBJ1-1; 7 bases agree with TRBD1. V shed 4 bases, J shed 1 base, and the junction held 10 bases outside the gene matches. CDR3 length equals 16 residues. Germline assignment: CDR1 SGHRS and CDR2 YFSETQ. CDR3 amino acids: CASSAAGGGWNTEAFF. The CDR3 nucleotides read TGCGCCAGCAGCGCGGCAGGGGGTGGTTGGAACACTGAAGCTTTCTTT.

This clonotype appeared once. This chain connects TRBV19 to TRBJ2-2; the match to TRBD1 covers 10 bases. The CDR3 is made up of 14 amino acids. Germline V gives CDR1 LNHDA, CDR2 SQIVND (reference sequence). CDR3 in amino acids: CAARQGAKLGELFF. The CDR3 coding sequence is TGTGCAGCGAGACAGGGGGCTAAACTCGGGGAGCTGTTTTTT.

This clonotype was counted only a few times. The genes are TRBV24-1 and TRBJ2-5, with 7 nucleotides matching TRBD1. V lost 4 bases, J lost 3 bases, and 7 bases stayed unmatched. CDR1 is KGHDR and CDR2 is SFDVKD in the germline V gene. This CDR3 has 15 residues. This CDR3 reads CATSDPTDREETQYF. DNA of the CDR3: TGTGCCACCAGTGACCCTACAGACAGGGAAGAGACCCAGTACTTC.

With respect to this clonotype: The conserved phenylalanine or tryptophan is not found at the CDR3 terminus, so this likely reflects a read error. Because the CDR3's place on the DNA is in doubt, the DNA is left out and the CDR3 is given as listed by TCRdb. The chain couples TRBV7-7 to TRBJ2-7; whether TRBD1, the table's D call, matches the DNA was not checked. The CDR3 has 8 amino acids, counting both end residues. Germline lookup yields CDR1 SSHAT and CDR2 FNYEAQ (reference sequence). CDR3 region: CASSRQVR.

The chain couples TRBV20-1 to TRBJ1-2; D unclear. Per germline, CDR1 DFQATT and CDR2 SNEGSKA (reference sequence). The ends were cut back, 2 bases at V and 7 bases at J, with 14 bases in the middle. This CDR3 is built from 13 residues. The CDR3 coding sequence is TGCAGTGCTAGATCACCACTTAACACTGGCTACACCTTC. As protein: CSARSPLNTGYTF.

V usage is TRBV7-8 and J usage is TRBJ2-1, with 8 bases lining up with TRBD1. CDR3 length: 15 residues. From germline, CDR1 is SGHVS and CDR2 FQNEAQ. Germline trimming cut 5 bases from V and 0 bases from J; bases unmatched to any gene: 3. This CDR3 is CASSAQGVSYNEQFF. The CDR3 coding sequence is TGTGCCAGCAGCGCACAGGGGGTCTCCTACAATGAGCAGTTCTTC.

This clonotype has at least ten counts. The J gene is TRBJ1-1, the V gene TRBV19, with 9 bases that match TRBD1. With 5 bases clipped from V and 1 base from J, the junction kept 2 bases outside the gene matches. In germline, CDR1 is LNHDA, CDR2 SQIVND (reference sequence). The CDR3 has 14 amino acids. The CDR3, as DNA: TGTGCCAGTAGTGAGGACAGGGGGAACACTGAAGCTTTCTTT. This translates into CASSEDRGNTEAFF.

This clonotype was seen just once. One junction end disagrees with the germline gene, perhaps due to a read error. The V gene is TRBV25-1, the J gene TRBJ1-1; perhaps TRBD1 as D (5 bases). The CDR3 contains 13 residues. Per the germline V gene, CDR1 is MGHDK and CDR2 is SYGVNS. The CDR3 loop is CASSVQVYEKAFF. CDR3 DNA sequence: TGTGCCAGCAGTGTACAGGTCTATGAAAAAGCGTTTTTT.

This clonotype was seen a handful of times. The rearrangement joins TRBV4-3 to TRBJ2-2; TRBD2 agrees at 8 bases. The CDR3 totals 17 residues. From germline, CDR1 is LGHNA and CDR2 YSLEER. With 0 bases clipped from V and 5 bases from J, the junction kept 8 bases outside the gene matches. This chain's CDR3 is CASSQDSAGGTTGELFF. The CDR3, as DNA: TGCGCCAGCAGCCAAGATTCGGCGGGGGGCACAACCGGGGAGCTGTTTTTT.

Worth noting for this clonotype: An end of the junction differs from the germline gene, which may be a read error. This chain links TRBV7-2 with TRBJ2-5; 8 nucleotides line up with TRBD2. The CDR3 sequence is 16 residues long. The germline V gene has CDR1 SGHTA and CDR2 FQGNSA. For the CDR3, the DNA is TGTGCCGGCAGCTTAGCGTTCGGGGGGGCACAAGAGACCCAGTACTTC. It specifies CAGSLAFGGAQETQYF. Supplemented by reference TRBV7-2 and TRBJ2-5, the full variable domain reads GAGVSQSPSNKVTEKGKDVELRCDPISGHTALYWYRQSLGQGLEFLIYFQGNSAPDKSGLPSDRFSAERTGGSVSTLTIQRTQQEDSAVYLCAGSLAFGGAQETQYFGPGTRLLVL.

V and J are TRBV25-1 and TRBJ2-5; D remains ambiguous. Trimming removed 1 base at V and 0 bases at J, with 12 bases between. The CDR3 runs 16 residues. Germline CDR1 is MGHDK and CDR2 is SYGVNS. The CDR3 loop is CASSEFSGDYQETQYF. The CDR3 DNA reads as TGTGCCAGCAGTGAATTCTCCGGAGATTACCAAGAGACCCAGTACTTC.

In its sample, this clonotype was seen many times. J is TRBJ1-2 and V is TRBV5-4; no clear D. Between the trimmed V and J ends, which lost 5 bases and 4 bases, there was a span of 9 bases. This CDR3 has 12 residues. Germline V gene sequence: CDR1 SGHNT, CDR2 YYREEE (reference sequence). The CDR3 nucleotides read TGTGCCAGCAGTCGGCCACTCTATGGCTACACCTTC. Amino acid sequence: CASSRPLYGYTF.

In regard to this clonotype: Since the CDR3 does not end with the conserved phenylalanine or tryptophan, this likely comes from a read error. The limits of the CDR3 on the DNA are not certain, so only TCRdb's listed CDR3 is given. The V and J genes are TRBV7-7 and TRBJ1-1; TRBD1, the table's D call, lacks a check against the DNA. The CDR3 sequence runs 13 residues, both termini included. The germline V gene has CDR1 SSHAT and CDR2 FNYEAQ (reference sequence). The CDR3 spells CASSVTGTGGDEQ.

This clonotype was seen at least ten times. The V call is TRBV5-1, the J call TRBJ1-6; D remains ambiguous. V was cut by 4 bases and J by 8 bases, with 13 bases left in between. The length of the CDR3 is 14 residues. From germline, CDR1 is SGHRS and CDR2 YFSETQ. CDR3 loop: CASSPGAEDSPLHF. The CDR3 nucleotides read TGCGCCAGCAGCCCGGGAGCCGAGGATTCACCCCTCCACTTT.

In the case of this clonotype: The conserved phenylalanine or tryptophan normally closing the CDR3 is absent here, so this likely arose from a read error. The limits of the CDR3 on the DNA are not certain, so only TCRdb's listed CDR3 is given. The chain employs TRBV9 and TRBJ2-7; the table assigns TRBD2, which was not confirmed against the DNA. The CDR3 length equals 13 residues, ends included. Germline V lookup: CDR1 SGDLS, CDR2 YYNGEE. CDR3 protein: CASSVSGLAGGYL.

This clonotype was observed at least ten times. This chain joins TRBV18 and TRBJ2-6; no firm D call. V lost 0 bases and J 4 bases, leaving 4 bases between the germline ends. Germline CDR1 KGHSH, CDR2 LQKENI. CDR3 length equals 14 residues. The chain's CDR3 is CASSPPSGANVLTF. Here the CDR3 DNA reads TGTGCCAGCTCACCACCGTCCGGGGCCAACGTCCTGACTTTC. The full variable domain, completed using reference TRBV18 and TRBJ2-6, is NAGVMQNPRHLVRRRGQEARLRCSPMKGHSHVYWYRQLPEEGLKFMVYLQKENIIDESGMPKERFSAEFPKEGPSILRIQQVVRGDSAAYFCASSPPSGANVLTFGAGSRLTVL.

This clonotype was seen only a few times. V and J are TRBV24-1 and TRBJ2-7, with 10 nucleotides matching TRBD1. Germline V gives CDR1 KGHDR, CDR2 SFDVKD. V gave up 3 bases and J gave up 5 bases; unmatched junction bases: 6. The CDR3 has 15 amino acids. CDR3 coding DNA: TGTGCCACCAGTGATCCCGGGACAGGGGATAACGAGCAGTACTTC. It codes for CATSDPGTGDNEQYF.

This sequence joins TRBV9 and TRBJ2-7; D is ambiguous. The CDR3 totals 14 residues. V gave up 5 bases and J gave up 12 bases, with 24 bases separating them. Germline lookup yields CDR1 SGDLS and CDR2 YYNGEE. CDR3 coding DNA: TGTGCCAGCAGGTCGGGCGCCAGTACGTCCAGCCTGTACTTC. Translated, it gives CASRSGASTSSLYF.

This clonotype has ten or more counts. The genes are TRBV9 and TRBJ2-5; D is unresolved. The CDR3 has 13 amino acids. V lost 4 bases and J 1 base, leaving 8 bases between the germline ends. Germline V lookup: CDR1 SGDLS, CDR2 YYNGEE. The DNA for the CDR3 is TGTGCCAGCAGCTCCTCACTCCAAGAGACCCAGTACTTC. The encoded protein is CASSSSLQETQYF.

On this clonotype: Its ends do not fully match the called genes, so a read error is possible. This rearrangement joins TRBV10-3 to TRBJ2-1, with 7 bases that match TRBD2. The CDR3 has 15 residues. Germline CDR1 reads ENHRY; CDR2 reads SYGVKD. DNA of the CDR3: TGTGCCAGCAGCCGACGCCCGGGGGGAGTGGGTGAGCAGTCCTTC. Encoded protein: CASSRRPGGVGEQSF.

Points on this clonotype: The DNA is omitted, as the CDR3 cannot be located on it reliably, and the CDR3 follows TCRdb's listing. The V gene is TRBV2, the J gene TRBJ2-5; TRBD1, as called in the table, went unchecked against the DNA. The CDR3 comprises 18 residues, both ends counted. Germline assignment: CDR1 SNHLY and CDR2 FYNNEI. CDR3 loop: CASRADSYNDQFFGPRYF.

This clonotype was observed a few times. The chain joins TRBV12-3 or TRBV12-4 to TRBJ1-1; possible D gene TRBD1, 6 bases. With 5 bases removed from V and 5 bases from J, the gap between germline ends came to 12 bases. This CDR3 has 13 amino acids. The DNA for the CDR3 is TGTGCCAGCAGTCGCAAGGGGGGAACTGAAGCTTTCTTT. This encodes CASSRKGGTEAFF.

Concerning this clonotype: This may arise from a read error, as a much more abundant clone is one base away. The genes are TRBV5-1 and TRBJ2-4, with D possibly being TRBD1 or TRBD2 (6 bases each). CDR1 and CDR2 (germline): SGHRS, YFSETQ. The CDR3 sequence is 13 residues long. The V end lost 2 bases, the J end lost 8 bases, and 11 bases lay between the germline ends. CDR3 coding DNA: TGCGCCAGCAGCTTTGGGGGGCAGGACATTCAGTACTTC. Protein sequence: CASSFGGQDIQYF. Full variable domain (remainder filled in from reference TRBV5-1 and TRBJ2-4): KAGVTQTPRYLIKTRGQQVTLSCSPISGHRSVSWYQQTPGQGLQFLFEYFSETQRNKGNFPGRFSGRQFSNSRSEMNVSTLELGDSALYLCASSFGGQDIQYFGAGTRLSVL.

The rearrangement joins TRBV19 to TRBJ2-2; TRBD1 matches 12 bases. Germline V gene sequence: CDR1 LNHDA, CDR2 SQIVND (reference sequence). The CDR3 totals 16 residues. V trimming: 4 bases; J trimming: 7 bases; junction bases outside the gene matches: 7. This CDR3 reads CASSNPGQGAHGELFF. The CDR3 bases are TGTGCCAGTAGTAATCCGGGACAGGGGGCACACGGGGAGCTGTTTTTT.

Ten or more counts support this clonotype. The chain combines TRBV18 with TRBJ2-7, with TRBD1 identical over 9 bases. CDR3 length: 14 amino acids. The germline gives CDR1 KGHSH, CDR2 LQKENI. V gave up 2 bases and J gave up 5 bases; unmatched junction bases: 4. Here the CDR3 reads CASSPTGQGHEQYF. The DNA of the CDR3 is TGTGCCAGCTCACCAACGGGACAGGGCCACGAGCAGTACTTC. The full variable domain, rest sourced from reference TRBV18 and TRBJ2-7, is NAGVMQNPRHLVRRRGQEARLRCSPMKGHSHVYWYRQLPEEGLKFMVYLQKENIIDESGMPKERFSAEFPKEGPSILRIQQVVRGDSAAYFCASSPTGQGHEQYFGPGTRLTVT.

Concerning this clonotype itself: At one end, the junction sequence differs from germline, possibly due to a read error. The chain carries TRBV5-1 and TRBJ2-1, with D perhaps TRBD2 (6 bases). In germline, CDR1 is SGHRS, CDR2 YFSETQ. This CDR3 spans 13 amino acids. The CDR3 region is CASSSFLAGEQFF. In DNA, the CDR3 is TGTGCCAGCAGCAGTTTCCTGGCGGGGGAGCAGTTCTTC.

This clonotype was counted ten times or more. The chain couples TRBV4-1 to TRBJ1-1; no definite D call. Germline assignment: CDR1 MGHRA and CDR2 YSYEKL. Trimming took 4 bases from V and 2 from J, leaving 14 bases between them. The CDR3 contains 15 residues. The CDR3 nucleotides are TGCGCCAGCAGCCCCCTAGGGTCCCCCAACACTGAAGCTTTCTTT. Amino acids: CASSPLGSPNTEAFF.

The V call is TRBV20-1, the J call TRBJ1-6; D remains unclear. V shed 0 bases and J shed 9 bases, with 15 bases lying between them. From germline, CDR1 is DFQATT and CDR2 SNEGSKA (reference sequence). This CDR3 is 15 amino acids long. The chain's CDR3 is CSARDGTAPGSPLHF. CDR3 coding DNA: TGCAGTGCTAGAGATGGAACAGCCCCCGGTTCACCCCTCCACTTT.

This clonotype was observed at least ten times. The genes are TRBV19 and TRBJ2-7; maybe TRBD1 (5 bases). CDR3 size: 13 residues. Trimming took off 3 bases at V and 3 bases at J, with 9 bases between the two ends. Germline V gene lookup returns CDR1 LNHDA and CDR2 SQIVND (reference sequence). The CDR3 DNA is TGTGCCAGTAGTATTGGCAGGGACTACGAGCAGTACTTC. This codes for CASSIGRDYEQYF. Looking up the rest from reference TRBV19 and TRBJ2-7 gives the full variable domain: DGGITQSPKYLFRKEGQNVTLSCEQNLNHDAMYWYRQDPGQGLRLIYYSQIVNDFQKGDIAEGYSVSREKKESFPLTVTSAQKNPTAFYLCASSIGRDYEQYFGPGTRLTVT.

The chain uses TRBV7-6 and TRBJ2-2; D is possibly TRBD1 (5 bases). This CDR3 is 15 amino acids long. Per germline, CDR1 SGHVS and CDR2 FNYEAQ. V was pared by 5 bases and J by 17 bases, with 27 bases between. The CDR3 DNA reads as TGTGCCAGCAGCAACCGGGTTGCGGACACCGTAGATCTTTTTTTT. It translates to CASSNRVADTVDLFF. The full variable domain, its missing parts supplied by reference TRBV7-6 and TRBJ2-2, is GAGVSQSPRYKVTKRGQDVALRCDPISGHVSLYWYRQALGQGPEFLTYFNYEAQQDKSGLPNDRFSAERPEGSISTLTIQRTEQRDSAMYRCASSNRVADTVDLFFGEGSRLTVL.